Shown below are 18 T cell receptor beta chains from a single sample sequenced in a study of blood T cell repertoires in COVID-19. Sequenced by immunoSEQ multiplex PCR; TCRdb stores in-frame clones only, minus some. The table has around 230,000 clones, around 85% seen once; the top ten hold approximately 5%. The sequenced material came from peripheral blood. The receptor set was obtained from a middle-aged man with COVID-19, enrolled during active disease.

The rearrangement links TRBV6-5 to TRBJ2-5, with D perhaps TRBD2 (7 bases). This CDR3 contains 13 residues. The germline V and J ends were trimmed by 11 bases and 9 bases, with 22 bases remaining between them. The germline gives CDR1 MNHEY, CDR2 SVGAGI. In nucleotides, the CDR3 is TGTGCCGGAGGGGGGGTGTTGGGACCGTCCCAGTACTTC. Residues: CAGGGVLGPSQYF.

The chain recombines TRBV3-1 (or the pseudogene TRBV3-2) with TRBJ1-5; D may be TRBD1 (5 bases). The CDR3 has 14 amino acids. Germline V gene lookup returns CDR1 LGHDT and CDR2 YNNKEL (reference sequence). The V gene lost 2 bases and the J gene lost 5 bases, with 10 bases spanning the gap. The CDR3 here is CASSQRGFDQPQHF. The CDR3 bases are TGTGCCAGCAGCCAACGGGGGTTCGATCAGCCCCAGCATTTT.

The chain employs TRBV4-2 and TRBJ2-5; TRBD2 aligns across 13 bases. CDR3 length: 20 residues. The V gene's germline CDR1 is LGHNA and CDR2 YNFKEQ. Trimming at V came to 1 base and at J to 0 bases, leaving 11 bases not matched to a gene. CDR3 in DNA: TGTGCCAGCAGCCAAGCACCCGGGACTAGCGGGGACGAGTACCAAGAGACCCAGTACTTC. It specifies CASSQAPGTSGDEYQETQYF.

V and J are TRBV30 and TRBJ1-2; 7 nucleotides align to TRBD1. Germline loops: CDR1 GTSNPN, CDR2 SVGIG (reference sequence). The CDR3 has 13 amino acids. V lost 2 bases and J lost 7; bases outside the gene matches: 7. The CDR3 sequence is CAWSTYRGSGYTF. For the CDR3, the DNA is TGTGCCTGGAGTACCTACAGGGGCTCTGGCTACACCTTC.

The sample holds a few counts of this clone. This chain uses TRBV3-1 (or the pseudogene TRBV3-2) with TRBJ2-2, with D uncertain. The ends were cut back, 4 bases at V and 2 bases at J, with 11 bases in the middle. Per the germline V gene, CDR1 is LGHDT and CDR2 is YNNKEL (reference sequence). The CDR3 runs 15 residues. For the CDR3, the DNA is TGTGCCAGCAGCCGACGGAACAGTAACACCGGGGAGCTGTTTTTT. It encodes CASSRRNSNTGELFF.

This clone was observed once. CDR3 in amino acids: CASSALPDRGTGELFF. CDR3 DNA sequence: TGTGCCAGCAGCGCACTTCCCGACAGGGGAACCGGGGAGCTGTTTTTT. The chain carries TRBV9 and TRBJ2-2; 8 positions match TRBD1. Germline CDR1 is SGDLS and CDR2 is YYNGEE. The CDR3 sequence is 16 residues long. V trimming: 3 bases; J trimming: 5 bases; junction bases outside the gene matches: 9.

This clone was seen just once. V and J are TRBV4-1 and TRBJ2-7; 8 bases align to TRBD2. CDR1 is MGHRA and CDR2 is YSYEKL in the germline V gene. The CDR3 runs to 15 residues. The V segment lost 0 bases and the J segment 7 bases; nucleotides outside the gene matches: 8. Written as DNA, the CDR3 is TGCGCCAGCAGCCAAGAAGGAGCGGTAGCGGGGGAGCAGTACTTC. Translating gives CASSQEGAVAGEQYF.

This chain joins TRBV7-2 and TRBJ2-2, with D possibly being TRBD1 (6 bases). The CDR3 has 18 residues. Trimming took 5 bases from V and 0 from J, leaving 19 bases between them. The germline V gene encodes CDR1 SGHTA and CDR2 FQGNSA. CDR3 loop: CASSLRSGDNANTGELFF. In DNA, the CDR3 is TGTGCCAGCAGCCTTCGTAGTGGGGACAACGCGAACACCGGGGAGCTGTTTTTT. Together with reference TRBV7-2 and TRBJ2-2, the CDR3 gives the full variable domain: GAGVSQSPSNKVTEKGKDVELRCDPISGHTALYWYRQSLGQGLEFLIYFQGNSAPDKSGLPSDRFSAERTGGSVSTLTIQRTQQEDSAVYLCASSLRSGDNANTGELFFGEGSRLTVL.

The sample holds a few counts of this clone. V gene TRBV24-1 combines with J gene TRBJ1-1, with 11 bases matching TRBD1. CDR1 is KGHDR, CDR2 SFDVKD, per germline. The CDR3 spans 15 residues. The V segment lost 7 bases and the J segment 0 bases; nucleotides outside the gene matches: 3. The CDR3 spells CATRGTGGVNTEAFF. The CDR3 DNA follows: TGTGCCACCAGAGGGACAGGGGGTGTGAACACTGAAGCTTTCTTT.

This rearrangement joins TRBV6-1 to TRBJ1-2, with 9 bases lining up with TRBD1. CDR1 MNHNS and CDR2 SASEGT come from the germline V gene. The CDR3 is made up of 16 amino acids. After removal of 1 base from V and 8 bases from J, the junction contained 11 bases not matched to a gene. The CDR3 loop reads CASSEGLQGAIRGYTF. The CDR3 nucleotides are TGTGCCAGCAGTGAAGGTTTACAGGGGGCAATCAGAGGCTACACCTTC.

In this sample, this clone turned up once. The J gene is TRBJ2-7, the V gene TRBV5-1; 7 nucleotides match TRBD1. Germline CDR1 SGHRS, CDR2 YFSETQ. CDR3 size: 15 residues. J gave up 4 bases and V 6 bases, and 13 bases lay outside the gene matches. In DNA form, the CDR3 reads TGCGCCAGCACCCTTCACAGGGGACAATCATACGAGCAGTACTTC. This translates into CASTLHRGQSYEQYF.

The CDR3 region is CASSSGNNSPLHF. CDR3 sequence (DNA): TGTGCCAGCAGTTCCGGGAATAATTCACCCCTCCACTTT. The chain recombines TRBV28 with TRBJ1-6; D not certain. Germline values: CDR1 MDHEN, CDR2 SYDVKM. V was cut by 4 bases and J by 5 bases, with 6 bases left in between. The length of the CDR3 is 13 residues.

The CDR3 DNA reads as TGTGCCAGCAGGCCGAGGACAGGGTACGAGCAGTACTTC. Translated, it gives CASRPRTGYEQYF. The genes are TRBV6-1 and TRBJ2-7, with 8 bases that match TRBD1. This CDR3 is built from 13 residues. The V gene's germline CDR1 is MNHNS and CDR2 SASEGT. The V segment lost 6 bases and the J segment 4 bases; nucleotides outside the gene matches: 5.

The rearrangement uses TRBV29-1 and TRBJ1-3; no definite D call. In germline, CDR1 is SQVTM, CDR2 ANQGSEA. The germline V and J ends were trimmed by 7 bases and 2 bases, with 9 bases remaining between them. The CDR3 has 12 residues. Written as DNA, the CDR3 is TGCAGCGCAGCGGGCCCTGGAAACACCATATATTTT. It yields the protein CSAAGPGNTIYF.

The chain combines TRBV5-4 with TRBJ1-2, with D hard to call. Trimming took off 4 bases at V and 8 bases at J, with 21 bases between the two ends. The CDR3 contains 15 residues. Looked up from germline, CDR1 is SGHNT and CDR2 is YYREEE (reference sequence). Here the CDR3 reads CASSHTDRPQSGYTF. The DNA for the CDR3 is TGTGCCAGCAGCCACACAGATCGGCCACAAAGCGGCTACACCTTC.

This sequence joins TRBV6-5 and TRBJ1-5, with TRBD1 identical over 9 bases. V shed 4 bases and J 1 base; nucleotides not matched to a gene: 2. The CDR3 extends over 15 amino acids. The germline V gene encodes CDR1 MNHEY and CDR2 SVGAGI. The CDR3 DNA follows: TGTGCCAGCAGTTCGGACAGGGGAAGCAATCAGCCCCAGCATTTT. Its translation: CASSSDRGSNQPQHF.

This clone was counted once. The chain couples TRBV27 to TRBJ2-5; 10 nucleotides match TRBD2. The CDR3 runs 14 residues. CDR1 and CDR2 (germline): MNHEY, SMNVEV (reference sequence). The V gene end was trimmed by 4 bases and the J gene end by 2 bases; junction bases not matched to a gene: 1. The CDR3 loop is CASSSLAGQETQYF. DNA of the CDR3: TGTGCCAGCAGTTCACTAGCGGGGCAAGAGACCCAGTACTTC.

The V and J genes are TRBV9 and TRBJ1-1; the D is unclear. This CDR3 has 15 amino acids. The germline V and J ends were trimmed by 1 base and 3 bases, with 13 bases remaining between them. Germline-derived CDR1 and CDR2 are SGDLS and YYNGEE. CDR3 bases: TGTGCCAGCAGCGTAAATTGGAGTTGGGACACTGAAGCTTTCTTT. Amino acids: CASSVNWSWDTEAFF.